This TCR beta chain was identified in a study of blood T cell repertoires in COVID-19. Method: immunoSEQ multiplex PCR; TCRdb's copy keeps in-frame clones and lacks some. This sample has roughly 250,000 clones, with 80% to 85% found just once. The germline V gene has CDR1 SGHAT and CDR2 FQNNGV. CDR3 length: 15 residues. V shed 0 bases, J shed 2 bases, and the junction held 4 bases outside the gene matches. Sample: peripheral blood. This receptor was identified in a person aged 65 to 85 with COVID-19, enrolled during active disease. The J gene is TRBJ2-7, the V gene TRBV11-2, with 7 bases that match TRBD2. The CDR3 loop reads CASSLDREATYEQYF. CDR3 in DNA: TGTGCCAGCAGCTTAGATCGGGAGGCGACCTACGAGCAGTACTTC.